This TCR beta chain was captured in a study of brain T cells in children with intractable seizures. The length of the CDR3 is 16 residues. Looked up from germline, CDR1 is SGHRS and CDR2 is YFSETQ. The ends were cut back, 0 bases at V and 4 bases at J, with 16 bases in the middle. Sequencing was limited to surgery cases with top T cell transcript signatures in brain tissue. Clones were sequenced by immunoSEQ multiplex PCR, and TCRdb holds only the in-frame ones, with some missing. The data show about 5,200 clones, about 91% seen once. This material consisted of resected brain tissue, taken at surgery. The rearrangement uses TRBV5-1 and TRBJ1-1; D gene unclear. This clonotype was obtained from a boy in the first two years of life with focal cortical dysplasia and intractable seizures. The CDR3 loop reads CASSLASRVGGTEAFF. CDR3 sequence (DNA): TGCGCCAGCAGCTTGGCCTCTCGGGTAGGCGGCACTGAAGCTTTCTTT.